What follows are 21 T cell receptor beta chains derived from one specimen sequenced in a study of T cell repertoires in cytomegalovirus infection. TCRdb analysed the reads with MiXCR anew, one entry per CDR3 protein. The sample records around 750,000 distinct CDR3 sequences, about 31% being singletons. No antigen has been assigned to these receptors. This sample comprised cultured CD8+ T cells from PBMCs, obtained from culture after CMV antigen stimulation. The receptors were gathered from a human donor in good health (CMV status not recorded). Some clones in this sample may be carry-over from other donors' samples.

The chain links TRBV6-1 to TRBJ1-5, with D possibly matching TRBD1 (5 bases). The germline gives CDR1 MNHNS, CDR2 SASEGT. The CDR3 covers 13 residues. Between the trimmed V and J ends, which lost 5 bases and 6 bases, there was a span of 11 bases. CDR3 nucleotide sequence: TGTGCCAGCAGTTCCAATGGGGGTCAGCCCCAGCATTTT. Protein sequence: CASSSNGGQPQHF.

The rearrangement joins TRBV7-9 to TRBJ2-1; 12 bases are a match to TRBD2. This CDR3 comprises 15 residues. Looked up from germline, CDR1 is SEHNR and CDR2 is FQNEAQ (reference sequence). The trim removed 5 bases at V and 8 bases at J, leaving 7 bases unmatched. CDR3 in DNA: TGTGCCAGCAGCCGTACTAGCGGGGGGCTCCATGAGCAGTTCTTC. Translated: CASSRTSGGLHEQFF.

CDR3 residues: CASSSLTGQGRNGNEQFF. DNA of the CDR3: TGTGCCAGCAGTTCCTTAACCGGACAGGGGAGAAACGGCAATGAGCAGTTCTTC. The rearrangement uses TRBV6-5 and TRBJ2-1; TRBD1 agrees at 9 bases. In germline, CDR1 is MNHEY, CDR2 SVGAGI. The CDR3 contains 18 residues. Losses at the gene ends were 4 bases for V and 6 bases for J; bases not matched to a gene: 16.

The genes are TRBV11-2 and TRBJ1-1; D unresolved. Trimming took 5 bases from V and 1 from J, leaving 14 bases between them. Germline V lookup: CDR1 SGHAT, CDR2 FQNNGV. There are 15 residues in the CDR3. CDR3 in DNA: TGTGCCAGCAGCCAACAAGGACCGACGAACACTGAAGCTTTCTTT. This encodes CASSQQGPTNTEAFF.

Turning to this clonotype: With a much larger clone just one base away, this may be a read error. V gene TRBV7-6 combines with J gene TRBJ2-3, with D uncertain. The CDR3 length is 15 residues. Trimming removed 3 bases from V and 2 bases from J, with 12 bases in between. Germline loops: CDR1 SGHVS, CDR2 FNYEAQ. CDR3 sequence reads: CASSFSEEITDTQYF. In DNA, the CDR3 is TGTGCCAGCAGCTTCAGCGAGGAGATCACAGATACGCAGTATTTT.

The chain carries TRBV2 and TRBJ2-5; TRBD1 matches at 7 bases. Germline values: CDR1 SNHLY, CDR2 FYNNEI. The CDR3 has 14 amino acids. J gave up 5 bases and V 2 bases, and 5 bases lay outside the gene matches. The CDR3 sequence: CASSERGPLETQYF. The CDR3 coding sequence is TGTGCCAGCAGTGAAAGGGGGCCGTTGGAGACCCAGTACTTC.

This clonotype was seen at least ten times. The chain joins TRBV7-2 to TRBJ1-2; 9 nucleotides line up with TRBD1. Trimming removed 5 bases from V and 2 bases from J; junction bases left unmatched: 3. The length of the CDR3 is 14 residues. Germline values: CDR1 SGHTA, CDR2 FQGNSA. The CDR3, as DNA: TGTGCCAGCAGCGGGACAGGGATAAACTATGGCTACACCTTC. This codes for CASSGTGINYGYTF.

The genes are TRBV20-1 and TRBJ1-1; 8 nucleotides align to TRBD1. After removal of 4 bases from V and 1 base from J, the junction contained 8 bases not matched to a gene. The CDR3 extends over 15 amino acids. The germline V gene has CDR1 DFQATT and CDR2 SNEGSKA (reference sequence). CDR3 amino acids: CSAIPDRAKNTEAFF. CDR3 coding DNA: TGCAGTGCTATCCCGGACAGGGCCAAGAACACTGAAGCTTTCTTT.

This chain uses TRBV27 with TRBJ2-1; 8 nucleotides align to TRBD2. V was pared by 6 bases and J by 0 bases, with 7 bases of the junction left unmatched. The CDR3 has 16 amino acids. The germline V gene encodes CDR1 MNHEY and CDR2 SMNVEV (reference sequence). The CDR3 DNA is TGTGCCAGCAGCCCGGCCGGGGGGGACTCCTACAATGAGCAGTTCTTC. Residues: CASSPAGGDSYNEQFF.

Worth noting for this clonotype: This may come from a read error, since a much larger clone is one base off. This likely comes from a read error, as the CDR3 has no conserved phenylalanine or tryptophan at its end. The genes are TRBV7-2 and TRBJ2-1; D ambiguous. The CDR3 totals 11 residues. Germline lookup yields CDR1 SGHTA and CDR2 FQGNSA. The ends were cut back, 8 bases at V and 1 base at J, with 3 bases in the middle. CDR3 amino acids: CASVSYNEQFS. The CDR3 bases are TGTGCCAGCGTATCCTACAATGAGCAGTTCTCC.

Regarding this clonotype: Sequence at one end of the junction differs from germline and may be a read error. The CDR3 region has the DNA TGTGCCAGCAGTCAAGAATGGACTAGCGGGTTGTCAGATACGCAGTATTTT. This translates into CASSQEWTSGLSDTQYF. The J gene is TRBJ2-3, the V gene TRBV4-2; the match to TRBD2 covers 11 bases. CDR3 size: 17 residues. Germline values: CDR1 LGHNA, CDR2 YNFKEQ.

In nucleotides, the CDR3 is TGTGCCAGTAGTTCCCGGGTGTATGCTTTCTTT. It codes for CASSSRVYAFF. V is TRBV19 and J is TRBJ1-1; D is unclear. From germline, CDR1 is LNHDA and CDR2 SQIVND (reference sequence). Between the trimmed V and J ends, which lost 5 bases and 11 bases, there was a span of 12 bases. The CDR3 length is 11 residues.

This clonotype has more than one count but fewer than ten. For the CDR3, the DNA is TGCAGTGCTCGGCCACTTACTGAAGCTTTCTTT. This translates into CSARPLTEAFF. V usage is TRBV20-1 and J usage is TRBJ1-1; D gene unclear. Trimming stripped 5 bases from V and 5 bases from J, with 9 bases between. There are 11 residues in the CDR3. Germline CDR1 and CDR2: DFQATT and SNEGSKA (reference sequence).

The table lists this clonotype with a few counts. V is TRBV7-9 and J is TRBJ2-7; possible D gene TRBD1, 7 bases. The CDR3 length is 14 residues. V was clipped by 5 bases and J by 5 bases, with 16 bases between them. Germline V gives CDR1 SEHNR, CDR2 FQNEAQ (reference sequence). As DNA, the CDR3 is TGTGCCAGCAGCGCTTCACAGGGGAGGAACGAGCAGTACTTC. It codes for CASSASQGRNEQYF.

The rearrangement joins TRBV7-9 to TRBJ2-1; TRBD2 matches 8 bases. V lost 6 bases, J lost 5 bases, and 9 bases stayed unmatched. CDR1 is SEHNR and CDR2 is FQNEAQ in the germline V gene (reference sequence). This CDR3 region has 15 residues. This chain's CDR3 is CASSLPGLVDNEQFF. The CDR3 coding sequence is TGTGCCAGCAGTCTTCCGGGACTAGTTGACAATGAGCAGTTCTTC.

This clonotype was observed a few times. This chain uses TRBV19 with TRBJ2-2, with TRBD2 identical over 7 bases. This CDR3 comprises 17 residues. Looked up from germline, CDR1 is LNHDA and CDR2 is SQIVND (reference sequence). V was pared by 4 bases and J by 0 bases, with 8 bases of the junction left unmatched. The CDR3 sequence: CASSTLERGTNTGELFF. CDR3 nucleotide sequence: TGTGCCAGTAGTACCCTGGAGCGGGGCACGAACACCGGGGAGCTGTTTTTT.

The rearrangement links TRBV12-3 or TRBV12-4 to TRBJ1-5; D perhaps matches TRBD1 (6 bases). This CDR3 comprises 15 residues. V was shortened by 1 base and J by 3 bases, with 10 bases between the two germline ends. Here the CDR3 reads CASSLEDSLNQPQHF. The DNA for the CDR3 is TGTGCCAGCAGTTTAGAGGACAGCCTCAATCAGCCCCAGCATTTT.

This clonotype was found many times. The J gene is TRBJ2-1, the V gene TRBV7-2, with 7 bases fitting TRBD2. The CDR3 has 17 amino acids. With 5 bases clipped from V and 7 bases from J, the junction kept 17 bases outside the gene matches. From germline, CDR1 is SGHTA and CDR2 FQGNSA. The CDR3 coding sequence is TGTGCCAGCAGCACCACCAGCCCAACTAAGCGGGGAAATGAGCAGTTCTTC. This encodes CASSTTSPTKRGNEQFF. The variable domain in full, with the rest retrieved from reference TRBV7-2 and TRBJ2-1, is GAGVSQSPSNKVTEKGKDVELRCDPISGHTALYWYRQSLGQGLEFLIYFQGNSAPDKSGLPSDRFSAERTGGSVSTLTIQRTQQEDSAVYLCASSTTSPTKRGNEQFFGPGTRLTVL.

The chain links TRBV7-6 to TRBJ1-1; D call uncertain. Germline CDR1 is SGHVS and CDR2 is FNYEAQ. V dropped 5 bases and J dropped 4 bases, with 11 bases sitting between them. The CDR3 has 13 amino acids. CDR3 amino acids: CASSPEQPTEAFF. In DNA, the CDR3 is TGTGCCAGCAGCCCCGAACAGCCCACTGAAGCTTTCTTT.

CDR3 amino acids: CASSLAGSFAYEQYF. In DNA, the CDR3 is TGTGCCAGCAGCTTGGCGGGCAGCTTTGCCTACGAGCAGTACTTC. The V call is TRBV5-5, the J call TRBJ2-7; D unclear. Germline assignment: CDR1 SGHKS and CDR2 YYEKEE (reference sequence). The germline V and J ends were trimmed by 0 bases and 2 bases, with 12 bases remaining between them. The CDR3 has 15 residues. The full variable domain, rest sourced from reference TRBV5-5 and TRBJ2-7, is DAGVTQSPTHLIKTRGQQVTLRCSPISGHKSVSWYQQVLGQGPQFIFQYYEKEERGRGNFPDRFSARQFPNYSSELNVNALLLGDSALYLCASSLAGSFAYEQYFGPGTRLTVT.

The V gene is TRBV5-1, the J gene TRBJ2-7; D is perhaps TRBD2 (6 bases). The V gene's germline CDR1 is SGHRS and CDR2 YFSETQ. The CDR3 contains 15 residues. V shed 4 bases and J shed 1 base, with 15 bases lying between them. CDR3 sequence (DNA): TGCGCCAGCAGCCCGACGGGGGTCCGATCCTACGAGCAGTACTTC. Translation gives CASSPTGVRSYEQYF.